These 30 T cell receptor beta chains were all obtained from the same sample, sequenced in a study of radiation and T cells in renal cell carcinoma. Time point given: blood 2 weeks post-SBRT. Treatment reported: 15 Gy SBRT to primary tumor, nephrectomy 4 weeks later. Measured with immunoSEQ multiplex PCR; TCRdb has only the in-frame clones, and not every one. The table includes approximately 49,000 clones, 80% detected once. This specimen consisted of blood, obtained from a patient whose treatment included radiotherapy and nephrectomy. The receptors here all came from a woman in her sixties or seventies with renal cell carcinoma.

The rearrangement uses TRBV5-1 and TRBJ2-2, with 7 bases fitting TRBD1. Germline V gives CDR1 SGHRS, CDR2 YFSETQ. CDR3 size: 15 residues. J lost 1 base, V lost 0 bases, and 0 bases had no gene match. The CDR3 spells CASSLDRGNTGELFF. The CDR3 coding sequence is TGCGCCAGCAGCTTGGACAGGGGGAACACCGGGGAGCTGTTTTTT.

The chain couples TRBV9 to TRBJ2-5; unclear D gene. The germline V gene has CDR1 SGDLS and CDR2 YYNGEE. This CDR3 has 14 amino acids. V lost 4 bases and J 2 bases, leaving 12 bases between the germline ends. In DNA form, the CDR3 reads TGTGCCAGCAGCCCGAGGACGGGTCAAGAGACCCAGTACTTC. Its protein product is CASSPRTGQETQYF.

This chain connects TRBV5-1 to TRBJ2-1; 8 nucleotides align to TRBD1. The CDR3 spans 15 residues. CDR1 is SGHRS, CDR2 YFSETQ, per germline. V lost 5 bases, J lost 5 bases, and 9 bases stayed unmatched. CDR3 protein: CASRRTGMENNEQFF. The CDR3 region has the DNA TGCGCCAGCAGGAGGACAGGGATGGAGAACAATGAGCAGTTCTTC.

The CDR3: CSVEPMTGRISEQYF. The CDR3 region has the DNA TGCAGCGTTGAACCCATGACAGGTCGAATATCCGAGCAGTACTTC. The V gene is TRBV29-1, the J gene TRBJ2-7; D may be TRBD1 (6 bases). The CDR3 spans 15 residues. V lost 2 bases and J 6 bases, leaving 20 bases between the germline ends. Per the germline V gene, CDR1 is SQVTM and CDR2 is ANQGSEA.

V is TRBV27 and J is TRBJ1-1; weak D call: TRBD1 (5 bases). With 3 bases removed from V and 3 bases from J, the gap between germline ends came to 11 bases. Germline CDR1 reads MNHEY; CDR2 reads SMNVEV (reference sequence). The CDR3 is made up of 14 amino acids. This CDR3 is CASSFSGRHTEAFF. CDR3 coding DNA: TGTGCCAGCAGTTTTTCAGGGCGTCACACTGAAGCTTTCTTT.

The gene calls are TRBV19 and TRBJ1-5; D might be TRBD1 (5 bases). Trimming took 4 bases from V and 4 from J, leaving 14 bases between them. Germline CDR1 reads LNHDA; CDR2 reads SQIVND (reference sequence). This CDR3 contains 15 residues. Here the CDR3 DNA reads TGTGCCAGTAGTACCCGGACGGGGCTAAATCAGCCCCAGCATTTT. It encodes CASSTRTGLNQPQHF.

The chain joins TRBV2 to TRBJ2-1, with 7 bases identical to TRBD2. The length of the CDR3 is 16 residues. The junction had 6 bases not matched to a gene; V was cut back by 4 bases and J by 0 bases. Germline assignment: CDR1 SNHLY and CDR2 FYNNEI. CDR3 coding DNA: TGTGCCAGCAGTGGTGGACTAGGGAGCTCCTACAATGAGCAGTTCTTC. Protein: CASSGGLGSSYNEQFF.

V and J are TRBV5-1 and TRBJ2-5; TRBD2 aligns across 16 bases. This CDR3 has 16 residues. V trimming: 4 bases; J trimming: 5 bases; junction bases outside the gene matches: 5. The germline V gene encodes CDR1 SGHRS and CDR2 YFSETQ. The CDR3 bases are TGCGCCAGCAGCAGAGGGACTAGCGGGGGGGCGGAGACCCAGTACTTC. Protein sequence: CASSRGTSGGAETQYF.

This chain joins TRBV4-1 and TRBJ2-2; D uncertain. Germline V CDR1 and CDR2: MGHRA, YSYEKL. This CDR3 has 16 amino acids. V dropped 2 bases and J dropped 4 bases, with 14 bases sitting between them. The CDR3 loop reads CASSQTTAPLTGELFF. The CDR3 coding sequence is TGCGCCAGCAGCCAAACCACTGCTCCACTCACCGGGGAGCTGTTTTTT.

The CDR3 region is CASSDRLAGGLGELFF. The CDR3, as DNA: TGTGCCAGCAGCGACCGACTAGCGGGAGGTCTCGGGGAGCTGTTTTTT. The gene calls are TRBV11-3 and TRBJ2-2; 13 nucleotides align to TRBD2. The V and J ends lost 5 bases and 7 bases, in that order; junction bases with no gene match: 7. Germline V gene lookup returns CDR1 SGHNT and CDR2 YENEEA. This CDR3 spans 16 amino acids.

The chain uses TRBV30 and TRBJ1-2, with D maybe TRBD1 (5 bases). V was shortened by 0 bases and J by 8 bases, with 10 bases between the two germline ends. Germline V gene sequence: CDR1 GTSNPN, CDR2 SVGIG (reference sequence). This CDR3 is built from 12 residues. Here the CDR3 DNA reads TGTGCCTGGAGTGTATCTGGGGACGGCTACACCTTC. Translating it yields CAWSVSGDGYTF.

The count of this clone is one. The rearrangement links TRBV19 to TRBJ2-7; 9 bases agree with TRBD2. J gave up 4 bases and V 5 bases, and 9 bases lay outside the gene matches. There are 15 residues in the CDR3. The germline V gene encodes CDR1 LNHDA and CDR2 SQIVND (reference sequence). The CDR3 loop reads CASSAKGAGGYEQYF. As DNA, the CDR3 is TGTGCCAGTAGTGCCAAGGGAGCGGGAGGATACGAGCAGTACTTC.

This clone was found a few times. The chain has TRBV18 and TRBJ1-1; D remains unclear. The ends were cut back, 0 bases at V and 7 bases at J, with 12 bases in the middle. Germline CDR1 KGHSH, CDR2 LQKENI. The CDR3 contains 14 residues. CDR3 region: CASSPPNSYYEAFF. The CDR3 bases are TGTGCCAGCTCACCACCAAACAGCTACTATGAAGCTTTCTTT.

The chain's CDR3 is CASSLAGGYGYTF. The DNA for the CDR3 is TGCGCCAGCAGCTTGGCAGGGGGCTATGGCTACACCTTC. V is TRBV5-1 and J is TRBJ1-2; 7 bases map to TRBD1. V dropped 0 bases and J dropped 4; count of bases not matched to a gene: 0. CDR1 is SGHRS and CDR2 is YFSETQ in the germline V gene. The CDR3 covers 13 residues. The variable domain in full, completed from reference TRBV5-1 and TRBJ1-2, reads KAGVTQTPRYLIKTRGQQVTLSCSPISGHRSVSWYQQTPGQGLQFLFEYFSETQRNKGNFPGRFSGRQFSNSRSEMNVSTLELGDSALYLCASSLAGGYGYTFGSGTRLTVV.

V is TRBV6-1 and J is TRBJ2-1, with 7 bases matching TRBD2. Per germline, CDR1 MNHNS and CDR2 SASEGT. The CDR3 runs to 15 residues. J gave up 5 bases and V 4 bases, and 8 bases lay outside the gene matches. The CDR3 protein is CASSGGLEGHNEQFF. The CDR3 DNA is TGTGCCAGCAGTGGCGGACTAGAGGGTCACAATGAGCAGTTCTTC.

The gene calls are TRBV7-8 and TRBJ2-3; D is uncertain. The V gene's germline CDR1 is SGHVS and CDR2 FQNEAQ. The CDR3 is 11 amino acids. V lost 3 bases, J lost 5 bases, and 3 bases lay in between. The CDR3 DNA is TGTGCCAGCAGCTTGATAGATACGCAGTATTTT. The encoded protein is CASSLIDTQYF.

The rearrangement uses TRBV7-9 and TRBJ1-3; 7 bases line up with TRBD1. The CDR3 runs to 15 residues. From germline, CDR1 is SEHNR and CDR2 FQNEAQ (reference sequence). V lost 1 base and J lost 4; bases outside the gene matches: 4. The CDR3 loop reads CASSLGRGTGNTIYF. Here the CDR3 DNA reads TGTGCCAGCAGCTTAGGCAGGGGGACCGGAAACACCATATATTTT.

The J gene is TRBJ1-5, the V gene TRBV2, with no clear D. In germline, CDR1 is SNHLY, CDR2 FYNNEI. Trimming left V 8 bases short and J 11 bases short, with 16 bases between. The CDR3 covers 12 residues. CDR3 nucleotide sequence: TGTGCCAGCCGAGGGAACGGTAGAGCCCAGCATTTT. This translates into CASRGNGRAQHF.

This chain uses TRBV5-4 with TRBJ1-3; the match to TRBD1 covers 7 bases. The CDR3 sequence is 17 residues long. CDR1 and CDR2 from the germline V gene are SGHNT and YYREEE (reference sequence). V gave up 4 bases and J gave up 0 bases; unmatched junction bases: 10. The CDR3 DNA reads TGTGCCAGCAGCGACACGGGACAGCCTAACTCTGGAAACACCATATATTTT. Amino acid sequence: CASSDTGQPNSGNTIYF.

The V and J genes are TRBV9 and TRBJ1-3, with D perhaps matching TRBD1 (5 bases). V lost 4 bases to trimming and J lost 6 bases, with 11 bases between them. Germline V CDR1 and CDR2: SGDLS, YYNGEE. The CDR3 runs 13 residues. The CDR3 is CASSTSTENTIYF. CDR3 nucleotide sequence: TGTGCCAGCAGCACGTCGACAGAAAACACCATATATTTT. The variable domain in full, with the rest retrieved from reference TRBV9 and TRBJ1-3, is DSGVTQTPKHLITATGQRVTLRCSPRSGDLSVYWYQQSLDQGLQFLIQYYNGEERAKGNILERFSAQQFPDLHSELNLSSLELGDSALYFCASSTSTENTIYFGEGSWLTVV.

The chain recombines TRBV25-1 with TRBJ2-7; D perhaps matches TRBD1 (5 bases). The CDR3 is 14 amino acids. Germline V gene sequence: CDR1 MGHDK, CDR2 SYGVNS. V lost 1 base and J lost 5, with 12 bases in between. The CDR3 spells CASSEWQGRHEQYF. CDR3 bases: TGTGCCAGCAGTGAATGGCAGGGCAGACACGAGCAGTACTTC.

This clone was seen a few times. The V call is TRBV10-1, the J call TRBJ1-5; D gene uncertain. CDR3 size: 12 residues. The germline gives CDR1 WNHNN, CDR2 SYGVQD (reference sequence). V was shortened by 0 bases and J by 7 bases, with 4 bases between the two germline ends. This CDR3 is CASSESGQPQHF. Here the CDR3 DNA reads TGCGCCAGCAGTGAGTCAGGCCAGCCCCAGCATTTT.

The chain has TRBV5-6 and TRBJ2-7; 8 positions agree with TRBD1. J was trimmed by 2 bases and V by 3 bases; bases with no gene match: 4. This CDR3 contains 14 residues. Germline values: CDR1 SGHDT, CDR2 YYEEEE. The chain's CDR3 is CASSSTGQAYEQYF. CDR3 coding DNA: TGTGCCAGCAGCTCTACGGGACAGGCCTACGAGCAGTACTTC.

In this sample, this clone turned up a few times. The chain recombines TRBV9 with TRBJ2-1; TRBD1 agrees at 11 bases. The CDR3 loop spans 16 amino acids. V was clipped by 4 bases and J by 9 bases; unmatched bases: 12. The germline gives CDR1 SGDLS, CDR2 YYNGEE. The CDR3 protein is CASSSRTGGVRGEQFF. For the CDR3, the DNA is TGTGCCAGCAGCTCTAGGACAGGGGGCGTACGGGGTGAGCAGTTCTTC.

This chain connects TRBV18 to TRBJ1-2; unclear D gene. Germline-derived CDR1 and CDR2 are KGHSH and LQKENI. Trimming removed 6 bases from V and 3 bases from J, with 14 bases in between. This CDR3 comprises 14 residues. In DNA form, the CDR3 reads TGTGCCAGCTCGCAAGGTGGGGAGCACTATGGCTACACCTTC. Translated: CASSQGGEHYGYTF.

V gene TRBV5-4 combines with J gene TRBJ2-3; tentative D call: TRBD1 (5 bases). Germline-derived CDR1 and CDR2 are SGHNT and YYREEE (reference sequence). Trimming took 4 bases from V and 2 from J, leaving 11 bases between them. The CDR3 is 14 amino acids. The CDR3 DNA follows: TGTGCCAGCAGCCTAGAGACAGTCACAGATACGCAGTATTTT. Residues: CASSLETVTDTQYF. The full variable domain, with the rest looked up from reference TRBV5-4 and TRBJ2-3, is ETGVTQSPTHLIKTRGQQVTLRCSSQSGHNTVSWYQQALGQGPQFIFQYYREEENGRGNFPPRFSGLQFPNYSSELNVNALELDDSALYLCASSLETVTDTQYFGPGTRLTVL.

In its sample, this clone was seen a few times. The chain recombines TRBV4-1 with TRBJ2-7; a weak D match, TRBD1 (5 bases). Trimming shortened V by 1 base and J by 7 bases, and 8 bases separated the two germline ends. This CDR3 is built from 12 residues. Germline V gene data show CDR1 as MGHRA and CDR2 as YSYEKL. The CDR3 spells CASSQVKGEQYF. DNA of the CDR3: TGCGCCAGCAGCCAAGTGAAGGGGGAGCAGTACTTC.

In its sample, this clone was seen a few times. The rearrangement uses TRBV18 and TRBJ1-6; 9 bases match TRBD1. Germline V gives CDR1 KGHSH, CDR2 LQKENI. The V gene end was trimmed by 2 bases and the J gene end by 6 bases; junction bases not matched to a gene: 5. This CDR3 is 16 amino acids long. Written as DNA, the CDR3 is TGTGCCAGCTCACCATCACAGGGGGCGAGTAATTCACCCCTCCACTTT. This translates into CASSPSQGASNSPLHF.

The sample holds a few counts of this clone. V and J are TRBV19 and TRBJ2-7; the match to TRBD2 covers 11 bases. The germline V gene encodes CDR1 LNHDA and CDR2 SQIVND (reference sequence). Germline trimming cut 3 bases from V and 6 bases from J; bases unmatched to any gene: 1. The CDR3 sequence is 13 residues long. The CDR3 region is CASSIGTSGEQYF. DNA for the CDR3: TGTGCCAGTAGTATCGGGACTAGCGGCGAGCAGTACTTC.

V is TRBV6-6 and J is TRBJ2-7, with TRBD1 identical over 9 bases. Germline CDR1 reads MNHNY; CDR2 reads SVGAGI (reference sequence). V was clipped by 7 bases and J by 6 bases; unmatched bases: 4. The CDR3 is 12 residues long. In nucleotides, the CDR3 is TGTGCCAGCACCCGGACAGGGGTCGAGCAGTACTTC. Protein sequence: CASTRTGVEQYF.